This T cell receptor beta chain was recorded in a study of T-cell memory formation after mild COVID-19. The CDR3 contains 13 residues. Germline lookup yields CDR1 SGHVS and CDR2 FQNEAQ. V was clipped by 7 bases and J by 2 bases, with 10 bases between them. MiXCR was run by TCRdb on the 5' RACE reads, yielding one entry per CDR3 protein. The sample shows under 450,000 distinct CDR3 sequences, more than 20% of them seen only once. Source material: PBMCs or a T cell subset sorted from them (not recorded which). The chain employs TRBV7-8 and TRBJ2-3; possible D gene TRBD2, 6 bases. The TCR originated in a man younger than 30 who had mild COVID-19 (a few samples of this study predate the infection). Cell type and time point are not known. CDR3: CASKEGFTDTQYF. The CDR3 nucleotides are TGTGCCAGCAAGGAGGGGTTCACAGATACGCAGTATTTT.